Shown below are 27 T cell receptor beta chains from a single sample sequenced in a study of early T cells in non-severe SARS-CoV-2 infection. TCRdb fed the 5' RACE reads into MiXCR, producing one record per CDR3 protein. The data show about 60,000 distinct CDR3 sequences, with 5.6% seen just once and roughly 7% held by the top ten. The sequencing input was whole blood. These receptors all come from an adult who was a healthcare worker with PCR-confirmed SARS-CoV-2 infection or an uninfected control (not recorded which).

This clonotype came up many times. The chain couples TRBV6-4 to TRBJ2-3; tentatively, D is TRBD2 (6 bases). Looked up from germline, CDR1 is MRHNA and CDR2 is SNTAGT. The CDR3 runs 14 residues. V lost 2 bases and J 0 bases, leaving 6 bases between the germline ends. CDR3 nucleotides: TGTGCCAGCAGTGACGGGACTAGCACAGATACGCAGTATTTT. Amino acids: CASSDGTSTDTQYF.

The table lists this clonotype with a few counts. This chain links TRBV9 with TRBJ1-3, with TRBD1 as a possible D gene (6 bases). Germline loops: CDR1 SGDLS, CDR2 YYNGEE. V dropped 2 bases and J dropped 1 base, with 13 bases sitting between them. This CDR3 spans 16 amino acids. The CDR3 coding sequence is TGTGCCAGCAGCGTTCGTTGGGACACATCTGGAAACACCATATATTTT. Its protein product is CASSVRWDTSGNTIYF.

This clonotype was seen at least ten times. The chain links TRBV30 to TRBJ2-2, with a possible D match to TRBD1 (5 bases). CDR3 length: 14 amino acids. V dropped 1 base and J dropped 6 bases, with 12 bases sitting between them. The germline gives CDR1 GTSNPN, CDR2 SVGIG (reference sequence). The CDR3 is CAWSGPQGSGELFF. CDR3 nucleotides: TGTGCCTGGAGTGGACCTCAGGGTTCCGGGGAGCTGTTTTTT.

Many counts were recorded for this clonotype. V is TRBV7-9 and J is TRBJ2-7; 10 nucleotides line up with TRBD2. The CDR3 is made up of 17 amino acids. J lost 6 bases, V lost 3 bases, and 14 bases had no gene match. The germline V gene has CDR1 SEHNR and CDR2 FQNEAQ (reference sequence). The CDR3 bases are TGTGCCAGCAGCTTGAGCGGGAGGGCCGAAGGTAACGGCGAGCAGTACTTC. This translates into CASSLSGRAEGNGEQYF.

In its sample, this clonotype was seen many times. This chain uses TRBV5-1 with TRBJ2-1; 9 nucleotides line up with TRBD2. From germline, CDR1 is SGHRS and CDR2 YFSETQ. The CDR3 sequence is 15 residues long. Trimming at V came to 3 bases and at J to 8 bases, leaving 9 bases not matched to a gene. The CDR3 region is CASSSLSGGIDEQFF. CDR3 in DNA: TGCGCCAGCAGCTCGCTAAGCGGGGGGATCGATGAGCAGTTCTTC.

This sequence joins TRBV20-1 and TRBJ2-5, with 9 bases aligning to TRBD1. CDR1 is DFQATT and CDR2 is SNEGSKA in the germline V gene (reference sequence). The CDR3 covers 14 residues. J gave up 5 bases and V 3 bases, and 7 bases lay outside the gene matches. The CDR3 protein is CSASGQGWRETQYF. The CDR3 DNA reads TGCAGTGCTAGCGGACAGGGGTGGAGGGAGACCCAGTACTTC.

At least ten counts were recorded for this clonotype. The junction shows a germline mismatch at one end, possibly a read error. This chain uses TRBV7-7 with TRBJ2-1, with 11 bases identical to TRBD2. This CDR3 has 16 amino acids. CDR1 and CDR2 (germline): SSHAT, FNYEAQ (reference sequence). The CDR3 DNA sequence: TGTGCTAGCAGCTTAGCGGGTCCTAGCGGGGGGCATGAGCAGTTCTTC. Translated, it gives CASSLAGPSGGHEQFF. Full variable domain (missing parts from reference TRBV7-7 and TRBJ2-1): GAGVSQSPRYKVTKRGQDVTLRCDPISSHATLYWYQQALGQGPEFLTYFNYEAQPDKSGLPSDRFSAERPEGSISTLTIQRTEQRDSAMYRCASSLAGPSGGHEQFFGPGTRLTVL.

The chain combines TRBV3-1 with TRBJ2-2; 7 bases are shared with TRBD2. Germline CDR1 LGHDT, CDR2 YNNKEL (reference sequence). The CDR3 is made up of 16 amino acids. Trimming removed 5 bases from V and 7 bases from J; junction bases left unmatched: 13. This CDR3 reads CASSSSGGDPIGELFF. CDR3 DNA sequence: TGTGCCAGCAGCTCGTCGGGGGGAGACCCCATCGGGGAGCTGTTTTTT.

On this clonotype itself: A read error may produce the germline difference seen at one junction end. The chain employs TRBV29-1 and TRBJ2-2, with D tentatively TRBD2 (5 bases). Germline lookup yields CDR1 SQVTM and CDR2 ANQGSEA. The CDR3 has 12 residues. The CDR3 DNA is TGCAGCGCTGAAGGGAGAACCGGGGAGCTGTTTTTT. The encoded protein is CSAEGRTGELFF.

The V call is TRBV20-1, the J call TRBJ2-5, with TRBD2 as a possible D gene (5 bases). The CDR3 has 14 residues. With 6 bases removed from V and 1 base from J, the gap between germline ends came to 15 bases. Germline-derived CDR1 and CDR2 are DFQATT and SNEGSKA (reference sequence). CDR3 amino acids: CSALTAGGQETQYF. The CDR3 nucleotides are TGCAGTGCGTTAACGGCGGGTGGCCAAGAGACCCAGTACTTC.

This clonotype was found many times. The J gene is TRBJ1-6, the V gene TRBV12-3 or TRBV12-4; D is ambiguous. V was shortened by 4 bases and J by 4 bases, with 8 bases between the two germline ends. CDR3 length equals 14 residues. Written as DNA, the CDR3 is TGTGCCAGCAGTTACGTAGCGTATAATTCACCCCTCCACTTT. It encodes CASSYVAYNSPLHF.

There are many counts of this clonotype. The chain carries TRBV18 and TRBJ2-7; perhaps TRBD1 as D (5 bases). Between the trimmed V and J ends, which lost 6 bases and 3 bases, there was a span of 9 bases. The CDR3 contains 12 residues. Germline CDR1 is KGHSH and CDR2 is LQKENI. CDR3 coding DNA: TGTGCCAGCTCTCAGGACAACTACGAGCAGTACTTC. Protein product: CASSQDNYEQYF. Full variable domain (rest looked up from reference TRBV18 and TRBJ2-7): NAGVMQNPRHLVRRRGQEARLRCSPMKGHSHVYWYRQLPEEGLKFMVYLQKENIIDESGMPKERFSAEFPKEGPSILRIQQVVRGDSAAYFCASSQDNYEQYFGPGTRLTVT.

This clonotype was seen ten or more times. The V and J genes are TRBV5-6 and TRBJ2-3; TRBD2 aligns across 7 bases. V trimming: 2 bases; J trimming: 0 bases; junction bases outside the gene matches: 6. From germline, CDR1 is SGHDT and CDR2 YYEEEE. CDR3 size: 16 residues. CDR3 amino acids: CASSLLMGGSTDTQYF. The CDR3 nucleotides read TGTGCCAGCAGCTTACTTATGGGGGGGAGCACAGATACGCAGTATTTT. The whole variable domain, remainder taken from reference TRBV5-6 and TRBJ2-3, is DAGVTQSPTHLIKTRGQQVTLRCSPKSGHDTVSWYQQALGQGPQFIFQYYEEEERQRGNFPDRFSGHQFPNYSSELNVNALLLGDSALYLCASSLLMGGSTDTQYFGPGTRLTVL.

This clonotype was detected ten times or more. The V gene is TRBV7-9, the J gene TRBJ2-5; D remains unclear. This CDR3 comprises 14 residues. V lost 4 bases to trimming and J lost 0 bases, with 9 bases between them. Germline CDR1 reads SEHNR; CDR2 reads FQNEAQ (reference sequence). CDR3 protein: CASSYKENQETQYF. The CDR3 coding sequence is TGTGCCAGCAGCTATAAGGAGAACCAAGAGACCCAGTACTTC.

The chain couples TRBV4-3 to TRBJ2-3; 9 bases agree with TRBD1. The CDR3 runs to 16 residues. The germline V gene encodes CDR1 LGHNA and CDR2 YSLEER. With V trimmed by 1 base and J by 1 base, 3 bases remained unmatched. The CDR3 region has the DNA TGCGCCAGCAGCCAAGTGTGGACAGGGGGCACAGATACGCAGTATTTT. Translation gives CASSQVWTGGTDTQYF.

This clonotype was counted between two and nine times. The rearrangement links TRBV29-1 to TRBJ2-3; TRBD1 is a possible D gene (6 bases). Germline loops: CDR1 SQVTM, CDR2 ANQGSEA. Trimming cost V 7 bases and J 5 bases, with 19 bases left between them. This CDR3 region has 14 residues. The CDR3 here is CSAVRRDTVDTQYF. The CDR3 DNA reads as TGCAGCGCCGTCCGCAGGGACACAGTAGATACGCAGTATTTT.

The chain joins TRBV12-3 or TRBV12-4 to TRBJ2-1; TRBD2 matches at 10 bases. The CDR3 consists of 13 residues. The ends lost 7 bases at V and 4 bases at J; junction bases unmatched: 1. CDR3 sequence reads: CASKRGGYNEQFF. The CDR3 DNA reads as TGTGCCAGCAAGCGGGGGGGGTACAATGAGCAGTTCTTC.

The table lists this clonotype with many counts. The chain joins TRBV3-1 to TRBJ1-6, with 7 bases identical to TRBD1. CDR1 is LGHDT, CDR2 YNNKEL, per germline (reference sequence). V shed 4 bases and J 7 bases; nucleotides not matched to a gene: 10. CDR3 length: 16 residues. CDR3 nucleotide sequence: TGTGCCAGCAGCCGGAGCCGGACAGGAAGAAATTCACCCCTCCACTTT. This translates into CASSRSRTGRNSPLHF.

This clonotype was seen a few times. This sequence joins TRBV7-8 and TRBJ1-1; TRBD1 might be the D (6 bases). The V end was cut by 1 base, the J end by 0 bases, with 15 bases between. From germline, CDR1 is SGHVS and CDR2 FQNEAQ. This CDR3 is 17 amino acids long. DNA for the CDR3: TGTGCCAGCAGCTTAGGTGGACAGATTATAATGAACACTGAAGCTTTCTTT. Translating it yields CASSLGGQIIMNTEAFF.

This clonotype was seen many times. This chain joins TRBV10-1 and TRBJ1-2; 9 bases fit TRBD1. The CDR3 runs 12 residues. CDR1 and CDR2 (germline): WNHNN, SYGVQD (reference sequence). V lost 6 bases, J lost 8 bases, and 4 bases stayed unmatched. CDR3 residues: CASSRDRDGYTF. The CDR3 coding sequence is TGCGCCAGCAGCCGGGACAGGGACGGCTACACCTTC.

This clonotype was seen many times. The chain employs TRBV20-1 and TRBJ2-7; no clear D. Germline V CDR1 and CDR2: DFQATT, SNEGSKA (reference sequence). V was clipped by 0 bases and J by 3 bases, with 9 bases between them. The length of the CDR3 is 13 residues. The CDR3 spells CSARDLQFYEQYF. CDR3 nucleotide sequence: TGCAGTGCTAGAGATTTACAGTTCTACGAGCAGTACTTC.

In this sample, this clonotype turned up many times. The rearrangement links TRBV13 to TRBJ2-2; no firm D call. Trimming shortened V by 1 base and J by 5 bases, and 14 bases separated the two germline ends. Looked up from germline, CDR1 is PRHDT and CDR2 is FYEKMQ (reference sequence). The CDR3 runs to 16 residues. The CDR3 coding sequence is TGTGCCAGCAGCTTAGAGGACGGCCTGGGGACCGGGGAGCTGTTTTTT. Residues: CASSLEDGLGTGELFF.

In this sample, this clonotype turned up many times. The chain carries TRBV20-1 and TRBJ1-2, with D possibly TRBD1 on 5 matching bases. The CDR3 extends over 13 amino acids. Germline V gene lookup returns CDR1 DFQATT and CDR2 SNEGSKA (reference sequence). Trimming cost V 5 bases and J 5 bases, with 15 bases left between them. The CDR3 region has the DNA TGCAGTGCTTTTCACCGGGGCGAGTATGGCTACACCTTC. It codes for CSAFHRGEYGYTF.

This clonotype was counted a few times. This chain connects TRBV5-5 to TRBJ2-7, with D perhaps TRBD2 (5 bases). The CDR3 consists of 14 residues. V was trimmed by 3 bases and J by 0 bases, leaving 10 bases between them. CDR1 and CDR2 (germline): SGHKS, YYEKEE (reference sequence). CDR3 sequence (DNA): TGTGCCAGCAGCTACCGACGGGGCTCCTACGAGCAGTACTTC. Translated: CASSYRRGSYEQYF.

There are many counts of this clonotype. The chain combines TRBV11-3 with TRBJ2-1, with 7 nucleotides matching TRBD2. Germline V gene data show CDR1 as SGHNT and CDR2 as YENEEA. Trimming cost V 1 base and J 6 bases; bases outside gene matches: 3. The CDR3 consists of 14 residues. The CDR3 loop is CASSLGAGVNEQFF. The DNA for the CDR3 is TGTGCCAGCAGCTTAGGGGCGGGAGTCAATGAGCAGTTCTTC.

This clonotype was seen ten or more times. The CDR3 bases are TGCAGCGCATCAGCCGGGACAGGGAGTTCACCCCTCCACTTT. Protein sequence: CSASAGTGSSPLHF. The chain joins TRBV29-1 to TRBJ1-6; 9 nucleotides agree with TRBD1. The germline CDR1 and CDR2 sequences are SQVTM and ANQGSEA. CDR3 size: 14 residues. The V segment lost 7 bases and the J segment 9 bases; nucleotides outside the gene matches: 10.

This clonotype was counted ten times or more. The rearrangement uses TRBV30 and TRBJ2-5; no firm D call. Trimming removed 2 bases from V and 5 bases from J, with 12 bases in between. The CDR3 is 13 residues long. The germline V gene has CDR1 GTSNPN and CDR2 SVGIG (reference sequence). The CDR3 protein is CAWSKTDLETQYF. The CDR3 nucleotides read TGTGCCTGGAGTAAAACGGACCTCGAGACCCAGTACTTC.